This T cell receptor (beta chain) was obtained from a study of cytomegalovirus exposure and HLA in healthy donors. V lost 0 bases and J 8 bases, leaving 20 bases between the germline ends. The germline V gene encodes CDR1 SGHRS and CDR2 YFSETQ. The CDR3 spans 16 residues. This clone is a singleton in its sample. What it binds is unknown. It was with 60 Vbeta and 13 Jbeta primers that the PCR ran. Profiling relied on immunoSEQ multiplex PCR, and the TCRdb table lists in-frame clones only, not all of them. The sample consists of approximately 120,000 clones, approximately 74% of them appearing once. Study-wide results and caveats: HLA allele associations emerged for about 16,000 TCR beta sequences in a later analysis, at 0.05 false discovery rate.

This TCR derives from a man aged 40-50 years in good health and CMV-seropositive. The chain carries TRBV5-1 and TRBJ1-2; D not certain. Sequenced sample: PBMCs. The chain's CDR3 is CASSLEFGGPLGGYTF. The CDR3 region has the DNA TGCGCCAGCAGCTTGGAATTCGGAGGGCCCCTCGGGGGCTACACCTTC.